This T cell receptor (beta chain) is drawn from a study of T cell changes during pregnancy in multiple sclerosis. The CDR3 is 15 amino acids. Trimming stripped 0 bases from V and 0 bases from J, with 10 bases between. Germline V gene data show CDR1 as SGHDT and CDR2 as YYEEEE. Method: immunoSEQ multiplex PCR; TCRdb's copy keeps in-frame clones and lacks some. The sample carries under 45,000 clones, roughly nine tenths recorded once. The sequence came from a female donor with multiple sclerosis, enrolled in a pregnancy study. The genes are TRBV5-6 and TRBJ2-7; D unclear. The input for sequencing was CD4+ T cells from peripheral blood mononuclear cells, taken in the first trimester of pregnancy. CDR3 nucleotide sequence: TGTGCCAGCAGCTTGGGACCAACAGTCTCCTACGAGCAGTACTTC. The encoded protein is CASSLGPTVSYEQYF.